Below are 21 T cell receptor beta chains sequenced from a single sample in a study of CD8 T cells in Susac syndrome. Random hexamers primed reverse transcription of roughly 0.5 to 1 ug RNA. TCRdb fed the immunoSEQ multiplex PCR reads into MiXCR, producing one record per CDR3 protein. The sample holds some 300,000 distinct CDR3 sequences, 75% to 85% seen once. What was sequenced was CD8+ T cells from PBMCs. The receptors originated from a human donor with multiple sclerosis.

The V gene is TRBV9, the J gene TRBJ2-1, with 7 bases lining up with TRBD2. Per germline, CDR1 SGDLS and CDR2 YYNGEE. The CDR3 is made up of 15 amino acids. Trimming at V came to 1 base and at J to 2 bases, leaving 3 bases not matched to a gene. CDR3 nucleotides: TGTGCCAGCAGCGTAAGTGGACTAGCCTACAATGAGCAGTTCTTC. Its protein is CASSVSGLAYNEQFF.

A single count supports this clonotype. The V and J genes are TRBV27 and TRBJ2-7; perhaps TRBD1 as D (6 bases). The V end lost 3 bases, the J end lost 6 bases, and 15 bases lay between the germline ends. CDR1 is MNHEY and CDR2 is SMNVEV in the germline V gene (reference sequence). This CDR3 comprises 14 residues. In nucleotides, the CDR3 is TGTGCCAGCAGTTTTTCAGGGGTGCGAGTCGAGCAGTACTTC. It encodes CASSFSGVRVEQYF.

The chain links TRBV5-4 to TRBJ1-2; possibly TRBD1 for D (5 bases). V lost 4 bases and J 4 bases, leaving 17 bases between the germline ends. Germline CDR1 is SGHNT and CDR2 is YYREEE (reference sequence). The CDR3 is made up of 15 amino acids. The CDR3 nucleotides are TGTGCCAGCAGCGCCCGGGACGTCCATCCCTATGGCTACACCTTC. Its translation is CASSARDVHPYGYTF.

The CDR3 region is CASKPHRILYSNQPQHF. For the CDR3, the DNA is TGTGCCAGTAAACCCCACAGGATTTTATATAGCAATCAGCCCCAGCATTTT. The V and J genes are TRBV19 and TRBJ1-5, with D maybe TRBD1 (5 bases). This CDR3 is 17 amino acids long. V lost 7 bases and J 0 bases, leaving 19 bases between the germline ends. Germline CDR1 and CDR2: LNHDA and SQIVND (reference sequence).

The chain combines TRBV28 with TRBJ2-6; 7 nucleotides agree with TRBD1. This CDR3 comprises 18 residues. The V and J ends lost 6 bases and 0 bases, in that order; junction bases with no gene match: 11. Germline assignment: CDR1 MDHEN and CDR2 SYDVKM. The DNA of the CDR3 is TGTGCCAGCAGCCCTGACAGGGCCTTCTTCTCTGGGGCCAACGTCCTGACTTTC. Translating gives CASSPDRAFFSGANVLTF.

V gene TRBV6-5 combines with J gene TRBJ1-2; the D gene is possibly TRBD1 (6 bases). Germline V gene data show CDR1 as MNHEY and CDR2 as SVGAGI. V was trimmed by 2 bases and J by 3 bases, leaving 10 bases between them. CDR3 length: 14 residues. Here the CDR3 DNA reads TGTGCCAGCAGTTACAGGGGGGAGGACTATGGCTACACCTTC. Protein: CASSYRGEDYGYTF.

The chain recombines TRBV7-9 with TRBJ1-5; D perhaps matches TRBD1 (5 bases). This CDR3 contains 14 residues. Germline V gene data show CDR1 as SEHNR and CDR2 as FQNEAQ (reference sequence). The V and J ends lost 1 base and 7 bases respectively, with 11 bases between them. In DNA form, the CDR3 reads TGTGCCAGCAGCTTAGGGGGCTTCGGCCAGCCCCAGCATTTT. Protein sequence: CASSLGGFGQPQHF.

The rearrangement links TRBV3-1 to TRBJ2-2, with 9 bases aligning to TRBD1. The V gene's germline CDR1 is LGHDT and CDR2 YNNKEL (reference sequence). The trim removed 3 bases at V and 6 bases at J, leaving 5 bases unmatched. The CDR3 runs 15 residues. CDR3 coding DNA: TGTGCCAGCAGCCACGGGGACAGGGCATCCGGGGAGCTGTTTTTT. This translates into CASSHGDRASGELFF.

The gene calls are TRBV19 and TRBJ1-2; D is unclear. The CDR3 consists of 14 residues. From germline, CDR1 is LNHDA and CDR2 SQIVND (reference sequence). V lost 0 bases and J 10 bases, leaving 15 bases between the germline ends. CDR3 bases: TGTGCCAGTAGTATAGATAGGGCGAGGGAAGACTACACCTTC. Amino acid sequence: CASSIDRAREDYTF.

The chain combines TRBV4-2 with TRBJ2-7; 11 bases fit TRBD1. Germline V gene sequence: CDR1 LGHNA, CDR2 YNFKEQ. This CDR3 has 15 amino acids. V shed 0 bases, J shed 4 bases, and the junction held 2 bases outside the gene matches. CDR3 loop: CASSQDWDRGYEQYF. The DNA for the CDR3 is TGTGCCAGCAGCCAAGATTGGGACAGGGGGTACGAGCAGTACTTC.

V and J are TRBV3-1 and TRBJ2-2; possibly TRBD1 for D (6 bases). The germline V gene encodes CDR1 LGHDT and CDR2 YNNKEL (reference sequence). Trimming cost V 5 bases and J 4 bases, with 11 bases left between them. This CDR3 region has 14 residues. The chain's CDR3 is CASSGQPATGELFF. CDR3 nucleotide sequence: TGTGCCAGCAGCGGACAGCCGGCCACCGGGGAGCTGTTTTTT.

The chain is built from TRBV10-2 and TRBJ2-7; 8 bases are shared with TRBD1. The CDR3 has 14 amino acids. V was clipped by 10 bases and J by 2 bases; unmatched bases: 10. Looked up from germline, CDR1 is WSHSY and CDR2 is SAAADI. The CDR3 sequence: CATNPTGATYEQYF. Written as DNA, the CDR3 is TGCGCCACAAACCCGACAGGGGCTACCTACGAGCAGTACTTC.

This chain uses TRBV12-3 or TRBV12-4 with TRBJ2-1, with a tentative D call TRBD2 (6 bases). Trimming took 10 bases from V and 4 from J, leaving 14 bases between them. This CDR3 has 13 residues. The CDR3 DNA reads TGTGCCACCCGTACGGGACTTTACAATGAGCAGTTCTTC. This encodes CATRTGLYNEQFF.

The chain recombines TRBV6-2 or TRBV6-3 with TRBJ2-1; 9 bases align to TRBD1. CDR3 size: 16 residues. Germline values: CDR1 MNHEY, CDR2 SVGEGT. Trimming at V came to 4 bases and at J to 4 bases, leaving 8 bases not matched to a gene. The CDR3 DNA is TGTGCCAGCAGTTTTCCCGGGACAGGGAGTTACAATGAGCAGTTCTTC. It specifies CASSFPGTGSYNEQFF.

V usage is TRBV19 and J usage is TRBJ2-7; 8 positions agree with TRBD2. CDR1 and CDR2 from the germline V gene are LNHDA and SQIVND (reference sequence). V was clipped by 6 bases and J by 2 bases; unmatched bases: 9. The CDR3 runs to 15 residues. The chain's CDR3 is CASSPLTSETYEQYF. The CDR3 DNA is TGTGCCAGTAGCCCCCTGACTAGCGAGACCTACGAGCAGTACTTC.

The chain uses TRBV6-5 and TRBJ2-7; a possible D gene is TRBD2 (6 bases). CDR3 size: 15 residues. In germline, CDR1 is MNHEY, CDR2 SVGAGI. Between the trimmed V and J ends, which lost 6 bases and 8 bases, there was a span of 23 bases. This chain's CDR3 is CASSSYLTDGGKQYF. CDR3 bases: TGTGCCAGCAGCTCCTATTTGACGGACGGCGGGAAGCAGTACTTC.

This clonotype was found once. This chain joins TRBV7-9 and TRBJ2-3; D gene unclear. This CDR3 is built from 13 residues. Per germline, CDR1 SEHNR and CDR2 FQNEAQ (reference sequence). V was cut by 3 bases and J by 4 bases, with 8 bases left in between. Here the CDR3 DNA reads TGTGCCAGCAGCTTTCCCTCAGCAGATACGCAGTATTTT. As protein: CASSFPSADTQYF.

The CDR3 here is CASTPRGTFRDEQYF. The DNA for the CDR3 is TGTGCCAGCACCCCGAGGGGGACTTTCAGGGACGAGCAGTACTTC. V is TRBV6-2 or TRBV6-3 and J is TRBJ2-7, with D tentatively TRBD1 or TRBD2 (6 bases each). The germline V gene has CDR1 MNHEY and CDR2 SVGEGT. CDR3 length: 15 residues. The ends were cut back, 7 bases at V and 5 bases at J, with 21 bases in the middle.

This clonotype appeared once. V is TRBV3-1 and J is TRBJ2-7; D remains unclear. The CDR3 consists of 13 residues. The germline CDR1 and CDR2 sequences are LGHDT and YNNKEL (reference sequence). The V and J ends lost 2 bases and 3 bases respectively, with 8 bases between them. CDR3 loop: CASSQTRSYEQYF. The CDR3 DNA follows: TGTGCCAGCAGCCAAACACGTAGCTACGAGCAGTACTTC.

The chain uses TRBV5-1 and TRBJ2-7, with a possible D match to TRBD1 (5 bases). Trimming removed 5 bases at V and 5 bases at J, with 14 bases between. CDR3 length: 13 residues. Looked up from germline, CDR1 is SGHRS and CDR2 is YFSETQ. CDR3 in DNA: TGCGCCAGCAGGGAGCAGGGTTCCCACGAGCAGTACTTC. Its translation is CASREQGSHEQYF. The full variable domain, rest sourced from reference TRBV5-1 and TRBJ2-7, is KAGVTQTPRYLIKTRGQQVTLSCSPISGHRSVSWYQQTPGQGLQFLFEYFSETQRNKGNFPGRFSGRQFSNSRSEMNVSTLELGDSALYLCASREQGSHEQYFGPGTRLTVT.

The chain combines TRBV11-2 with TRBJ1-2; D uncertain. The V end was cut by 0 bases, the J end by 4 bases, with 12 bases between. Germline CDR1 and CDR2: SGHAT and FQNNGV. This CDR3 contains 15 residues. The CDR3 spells CASSLDLGASYGYTF. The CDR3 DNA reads TGTGCCAGCAGCTTAGATCTGGGAGCCTCCTATGGCTACACCTTC. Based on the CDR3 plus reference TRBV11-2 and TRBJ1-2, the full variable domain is EAGVAQSPRYKIIEKRQSVAFWCNPISGHATLYWYQQILGQGPKLLIQFQNNGVVDDSQLPKDRFSAERLKGVDSTLKIQPAKLEDSAVYLCASSLDLGASYGYTFGSGTRLTVV.